A selection of T cell receptor beta chains follows, all from one sample in a study of blood T cell repertoires in COVID-19. The method was immunoSEQ multiplex PCR; TCRdb's version includes in-frame clones alone and lacks a portion of them. The table shows 120,000 to 150,000 clones, with roughly 89% occurring only once. Sequencing was carried out using peripheral blood. These TCRs come from a woman between 40 and 50 years old with acute or convalescent COVID-19. Each CDR3 is given with its conserved first and last residue. A D gene is named only where the DNA matches it firmly. Size values are once, few and many counts, or a class for expanded clones, and some rows have none.

v_gene	abundance	j_gene	d_gene	CDR3nt	CDR3aa
TRBV7-2	NA	TRBJ2-1	TRBD2	TGTGCCAGCAGCTTAGTGGGACTAGCGAACAATGAGCAGTTCTTC	CASSLVGLANNEQFF
TRBV12-5	NA	TRBJ2-2	NA	TGTGCTAGTGGTCCGGAGAGCGGGGAGCTGTTTTTT	CASGPESGELFF
TRBV4-1	NA	TRBJ1-2	NA	TGCGCCAGCAGCCATTCCGACAATGGCTACACCTTC	CASSHSDNGYTF
TRBV28	NA	TRBJ1-2	TRBD1	TGTGCCAGCAGGTCGGGACAGGGACCCTATGGCTACACCTTC	CASRSGQGPYGYTF
TRBV6-2/TRBV6-3	NA	TRBJ1-2	NA	TGTGCCAGCAGTTACGAGGGAAATGGCTACACCTTC	CASSYEGNGYTF
TRBV7-9	NA	TRBJ2-2	TRBD1	TGTGCCAGCAGCCACCCGGACAGGGCCTTTGGGGGGGAGCTGTTTTTT	CASSHPDRAFGGELFF
TRBV5-1	NA	TRBJ2-3	TRBD2	TGCGCCAGCAGCTTACAACCGGGACTAGCGGGAGTAGATACGCAGTATTTT	CASSLQPGLAGVDTQYF
TRBV11-2	NA	TRBJ1-2	TRBD1	TGTGCCAGCAGCCCAGGACAGGGCGCCTATGGCTACACCTTC	CASSPGQGAYGYTF
TRBV28	NA	TRBJ1-1	TRBD1	TGTGCCAGCAGAATGACAGGGAATACTGAAGCTTTCTTT	CASRMTGNTEAFF
TRBV28	NA	TRBJ2-7	TRBD2	TGTGCCAGCAGTTTCCCTACTAGCGGGGGGGCCAACGAGCAGTACTTC	CASSFPTSGGANEQYF
TRBV5-1	once	TRBJ1-2	TRBD1	TGCGCCAGCAGCCTTTCGACAGGGGCTTTCTATGGCTACACCTTC	CASSLSTGAFYGYTF
TRBV5-4	NA	TRBJ2-3	TRBD2	TGTGCCAGCAGCCCCCTGGGACTATCTAACCCAAATACGCAGTATTTT	CASSPLGLSNPNTQYF
TRBV4-1	NA	TRBJ2-5	TRBD1	TGCGCCAGCAGCCAAAACACAGGGGGAACCCTTCCGGGGACCCAGTACTTC	CASSQNTGGTLPGTQYF
TRBV18	NA	TRBJ1-2	NA	TGTGCCAGCTCACCAACAGCTTGGGAGCGGGGGAAGGACTATGGCTACACCTTC	CASSPTAWERGKDYGYTF
TRBV7-2	NA	TRBJ2-7	NA	TGTGCCAGCAGCTTAGGGTCAGGATCCCGAGAGCAGTACTTC	CASSLGSGSREQYF
TRBV11-1	NA	TRBJ2-2	TRBD1	TGTGCCAGCAGCGTCCGGGACAGGGACACCGGGGAGCTGTTTTTT	CASSVRDRDTGELFF
TRBV27	NA	TRBJ2-1	TRBD1	TGTGCCAGCAGTCTACGTCCTGGACAGGGGGCTAATGAGCAGTTCTTC	CASSLRPGQGANEQFF
TRBV2	once	TRBJ1-1	TRBD1	TGTGCCAGCGGGGGACAGGGAAACACTGAAGCTTTCTTT	CASGGQGNTEAFF
TRBV6-2/TRBV6-3	once	TRBJ1-2	NA	TGTGCCAGCAGTTCTACGATGACAGACGCCTATGGCTACACCTTC	CASSSTMTDAYGYTF
TRBV19	NA	TRBJ1-1	TRBD1	TGTGCCAGTTTCCTCGGACAGGGTACTGAAGCTTTCTTT	CASFLGQGTEAFF
TRBV5-1	NA	TRBJ2-7	NA	TGCGCCAGCAGCCCGGGGAGGCCCTACGAGCAGTACTTC	CASSPGRPYEQYF
TRBV19	many	TRBJ1-1	NA	TGTGCCAGTAGTATGGTTCAGGGTCGAACTGAAGCTTTCTTT	CASSMVQGRTEAFF
TRBV3-1/TRBV3-2	NA	TRBJ1-5	TRBD1	TGTGCCAGCAGCCCCTACAGGGGTACTCAGCCCCAGCATTTT	CASSPYRGTQPQHF
TRBV19	NA	TRBJ2-5	NA	TGTGCCAGTAGTATAGGACAGATAGAGACCCAGTACTTC	CASSIGQIETQYF
TRBV5-1	NA	TRBJ1-4	TRBD1	TGCGCCAGCAGCCCTGGGACAGATGAAAAACTGTTTTTT	CASSPGTDEKLFF
TRBV2	NA	TRBJ1-2	NA	TGTGCCAGCAGTGAGGGAGGGGCCGGCCTCTTC	CASSEGGAGLF
TRBV6-2/TRBV6-3	NA	TRBJ1-1	NA	TGTGCCAGCAGCCCCTCGAGGCCCCGTGATCACACTGAAGCTTTCTTT	CASSPSRPRDHTEAFF
TRBV6-4	NA	TRBJ2-1	TRBD2	TGTGCCAGCAGTGACGGGCTAGCGGATTACAATGAGCAGTTCTTC	CASSDGLADYNEQFF
TRBV9	NA	TRBJ1-6	NA	TGTGCCAGCAGCCTAGGACAGTTCGCTTCACCCCTCCACTTT	CASSLGQFASPLHF
TRBV5-8	NA	TRBJ1-2	TRBD1	TGTGCCAGCAGCTTACATATCGGACAGGGGTCTGGCTACACCTTC	CASSLHIGQGSGYTF
TRBV19	NA	TRBJ2-4	TRBD1	TGTGCCAGTAGTATAGACACCGGGACAGGGGGAGCCAAAAACATTCAGTACTTC	CASSIDTGTGGAKNIQYF
TRBV5-8	NA	TRBJ2-1	TRBD2	TGTGCCAGCAGCTTCGCAGCGGGAGCGGGTGAGCAGTTCTTC	CASSFAAGAGEQFF
TRBV9	NA	TRBJ2-2	NA	TGTGCCAGCAGCGCGACTGTTAACACCGGGGAGCTGTTTTTT	CASSATVNTGELFF
TRBV29-1	NA	TRBJ2-7	TRBD1	TGCAGCGTGACCGGGACAGTCCCTTACGAGCAGTACTTC	CSVTGTVPYEQYF
TRBV7-9	NA	TRBJ1-1	TRBD1	TGTGCCAGCAGCTTAGCCGGGACAGGGAGGAACACTGAAGCTTTCTTT	CASSLAGTGRNTEAFF
TRBV5-6	NA	TRBJ1-2	NA	TGTGCCAGCAGCCCCGGAGGGAACGACTATGGCTACACCTTC	CASSPGGNDYGYTF
TRBV18	NA	TRBJ1-3	NA	TGTGCCAGCTCACCGCAGGGAGGTGGAAACACCATATATTTT	CASSPQGGGNTIYF
TRBV9	once	TRBJ2-7	TRBD2	TGTGCCAGCAGCGCGTCTAGCGGCCCCTACGAGCAGTACTTC	CASSASSGPYEQYF
TRBV5-1	NA	TRBJ2-6	TRBD1	TGCGCCAGCAGCTTGACAGGGGTACCTGGGGCCAACGTCCTGACTTTC	CASSLTGVPGANVLTF
TRBV6-2/TRBV6-3	NA	TRBJ1-2	NA	TGTGCCAGCAGTTACTCGATCCAGGCCGTCTATGGCTACACCTTC	CASSYSIQAVYGYTF
TRBV30	once	TRBJ2-7	TRBD2	TGTGCCTGGTATCCGGGACTAGCGGGAGTAGCCTACGAGCAGTACTTC	CAWYPGLAGVAYEQYF
TRBV28	medium-sized	TRBJ1-6	TRBD1	TGTGCCAGCAGTTTCCCGACTCGGACAGGTTTCTCACCCCTCCACTTT	CASSFPTRTGFSPLHF
TRBV5-6	few	TRBJ2-1	NA	TGTGCCAGCAACTCCGGGGCAGGGGGGCTAAATGAGCAGTTCTTC	CASNSGAGGLNEQFF
TRBV9	NA	TRBJ2-1	NA	TGTGCCAGCAGCGTAGTTGGGGCCCATGAGCAGTTCTTC	CASSVVGAHEQFF
TRBV7-2	NA	TRBJ2-5	TRBD2	TGTGCCACTAGCGGGGAAGGGGGCCAAGAGACCCAGTACTTC	CATSGEGGQETQYF
TRBV4-1	NA	TRBJ2-7	NA	TGCGCCAGCAGCCAAGATCACAGCTACGAGCAGTACTTC	CASSQDHSYEQYF
TRBV6-6	once	TRBJ2-5	TRBD2	TGTGCCAGCAGTCCGGGAGGGAGTGTGACCCAGTACTTC	CASSPGGSVTQYF
TRBV11-2	NA	TRBJ2-3	TRBD2	TGTGCCAGCAGTTTCCTACCGGGGGGAGATACGCAGTATTTT	CASSFLPGGDTQYF
TRBV29-1	NA	TRBJ1-5	NA	TGCAGCGTTGGGCAGTTTAGCAATCAGCCCCAGCATTTT	CSVGQFSNQPQHF
TRBV5-1	NA	TRBJ1-5	TRBD1	TGCGCCAGCAGCAGGACAGGGGGAAGTGATCAGCCCCAGCATTTT	CASSRTGGSDQPQHF
TRBV7-9	NA	TRBJ2-5	TRBD1	TGTGCCAGCAGCCCCACCTCTAACAGGGGCCAAGAGACCCAGTACTTC	CASSPTSNRGQETQYF
TRBV27	NA	TRBJ1-5	NA	TGTGCCAGCAAGCGCTACAGGTTTGCCCATGAGCCCCAGCATTTT	CASKRYRFAHEPQHF